This T cell receptor (beta chain) was sequenced during a study of blood T cells in healthy people across ages. Then a second PCR, running roughly 6 to 11 cycles, was carried out with a sample-barcoded 5' primer and a J-beta primer mix. Every cDNA molecule bore a tag from a template-switch adaptor containing 12 random nucleotides. TCRdb reprocessed the 5' RACE reads with MiXCR, giving one entry per CDR3 protein. The sample lists about 720,000 distinct CDR3 sequences; about 20% were seen once. The V and J ends lost 3 bases and 0 bases, in that order; junction bases with no gene match: 6. From germline, CDR1 is PRHDT and CDR2 FYEKMQ (reference sequence). The CDR3 contains 17 residues. With respect to this clonotype: Its antigen is not known.

Study conclusions and caveats: No conclusive comparison of naive versus antigen-experienced cells was possible with unsorted PBMCs. Age showed a roughly linear inverse relationship with TCR beta diversity per million T cells.

Sample: blood. The chain has TRBV13 and TRBJ2-7; 12 nucleotides match TRBD2. The clonotype comes from a man between 70 and 80 years old in good health. The CDR3 DNA reads TGTGCCAGCAGCTTCCTAGCGGGGGGGCTGAGCTCCTACGAGCAGTACTTC. Translation gives CASSFLAGGLSSYEQYF.